Below, 26 T cell receptor beta chains from the same sample are listed, as sequenced in a study of blood T cell repertoires in COVID-19. TCRdb's copy holds only in-frame clones and misses some; the assay was immunoSEQ multiplex PCR. Among roughly 250,000 clones listed, 80% to 90% were seen once. Material for sequencing was PBMCs or T cells enriched from blood (not recorded which). These TCRs come from a woman aged 18-29 years who had recovered from COVID-19.

This clone has a single count. This chain links TRBV5-4 with TRBJ2-3; 8 nucleotides line up with TRBD2. V gave up 9 bases and J gave up 2 bases; unmatched junction bases: 14. This CDR3 contains 16 residues. CDR1 is SGHNT and CDR2 is YYREEE in the germline V gene (reference sequence). The CDR3, as DNA: TGTGCCACGTGGAAATCGGCGGGGGGTTTCACAGATACGCAGTATTTT. It yields the protein CATWKSAGGFTDTQYF.

This clone was picked up a small number of times. V and J are TRBV4-1 and TRBJ1-2; D unclear. The length of the CDR3 is 11 residues. Trimming pared 0 bases from V and 7 bases from J, leaving 3 bases between. Germline V gene lookup returns CDR1 MGHRA and CDR2 YSYEKL. The CDR3 loop reads CASSQDLGYTF. The CDR3 DNA follows: TGCGCCAGCAGCCAAGATCTTGGCTACACCTTC.

This chain links TRBV3-1 (or the pseudogene TRBV3-2) with TRBJ2-1; TRBD2 matches at 8 bases. The CDR3 is 16 residues long. Germline-derived CDR1 and CDR2 are LGHDT and YNNKEL (reference sequence). Unmatched junction bases numbered 9, after V lost 2 bases and J lost 6 bases. CDR3 sequence (DNA): TGTGCCAGCAGCCAAAGGTCGCGGGGGGCCTCCAATGAGCAGTTCTTC. It encodes CASSQRSRGASNEQFF.

This chain links TRBV4-1 with TRBJ1-1; the D is unclear. CDR1 and CDR2 (germline): MGHRA, YSYEKL. V lost 8 bases and J 10 bases, leaving 11 bases between the germline ends. The CDR3 length is 10 residues. The chain's CDR3 is CASGGPGAFF. CDR3 coding DNA: TGCGCCAGCGGCGGGCCCGGAGCTTTCTTT.

This clone showed up just a few times. V gene TRBV5-1 combines with J gene TRBJ2-7; 8 nucleotides line up with TRBD1. Looked up from germline, CDR1 is SGHRS and CDR2 is YFSETQ. V gave up 4 bases and J gave up 2 bases; unmatched junction bases: 5. CDR3 length: 14 amino acids. CDR3 in amino acids: CASSPSTGAYEQYF. CDR3 nucleotides: TGCGCCAGCAGCCCGTCGACAGGGGCCTACGAGCAGTACTTC.

The V call is TRBV10-3, the J call TRBJ2-3; no firm D call. The CDR3 has 14 amino acids. Per the germline V gene, CDR1 is ENHRY and CDR2 is SYGVKD. The V gene lost 0 bases and the J gene lost 1 base, with 5 bases spanning the gap. The CDR3 DNA is TGTGCCATCAGTGAGTCAAGAGGCACAGATACGCAGTATTTT. The encoded protein is CAISESRGTDTQYF.

The genes are TRBV10-3 and TRBJ1-5; no firm D call. CDR3 size: 17 residues. V was shortened by 0 bases and J by 6 bases, with 18 bases between the two germline ends. Germline values: CDR1 ENHRY, CDR2 SYGVKD. DNA for the CDR3: TGTGCCATCAGTGAGTCGAAACACAATCCCGAGGGTCAGCCCCAGCATTTT. This sequence encodes CAISESKHNPEGQPQHF.

The rearrangement uses TRBV6-5 and TRBJ2-3, with D possibly matching TRBD1 (6 bases). The CDR3 contains 14 residues. The V gene's germline CDR1 is MNHEY and CDR2 SVGAGI. V was trimmed by 9 bases and J by 2 bases, leaving 15 bases between them. CDR3 DNA: TGTGCCAGTACAAACGGACAGAACACAGATACGCAGTATTTT. Its translation is CASTNGQNTDTQYF.

The V gene is TRBV6-1, the J gene TRBJ2-1; the match to TRBD2 covers 7 bases. CDR1 is MNHNS and CDR2 is SASEGT in the germline V gene. The CDR3 totals 14 residues. V was clipped by 3 bases and J by 6 bases; unmatched bases: 5. Here the CDR3 DNA reads TGTGCCAGCAGTGAGTCTGCGGGGGTCAATGAGCAGTTCTTC. Amino acid sequence: CASSESAGVNEQFF.

The chain links TRBV2 to TRBJ1-6; weak D call: TRBD1 (6 bases). The germline V and J ends were trimmed by 9 bases and 7 bases, with 13 bases remaining between them. The CDR3 totals 13 residues. In germline, CDR1 is SNHLY, CDR2 FYNNEI. The CDR3 DNA follows: TGTGCCAGACAGGGTCTGACGAATTCACCCCTCCACTTT. Translating gives CARQGLTNSPLHF.

The chain joins TRBV9 to TRBJ2-2; no clear D. CDR1 is SGDLS, CDR2 YYNGEE, per germline. Trimming shortened V by 4 bases and J by 5 bases, and 9 bases separated the two germline ends. This CDR3 is 13 amino acids long. CDR3 in DNA: TGTGCCAGCAGCTCACAAGTAACCGGGGAGCTGTTTTTT. Protein product: CASSSQVTGELFF.

The chain links TRBV5-1 to TRBJ1-5; D not certain. Germline loops: CDR1 SGHRS, CDR2 YFSETQ. Trimming removed 4 bases from V and 2 bases from J, with 16 bases in between. CDR3 length: 16 residues. The CDR3 spells CASSPLPRQGNQPQHF. For the CDR3, the DNA is TGCGCCAGCAGCCCCCTTCCACGGCAGGGCAATCAGCCCCAGCATTTT.

This clone was counted a single time. The V call is TRBV5-1, the J call TRBJ1-2; D is possibly TRBD1 (6 bases). Germline lookup yields CDR1 SGHRS and CDR2 YFSETQ. The CDR3 runs to 17 residues. Trimming stripped 0 bases from V and 3 bases from J, with 18 bases between. CDR3 region: CASSLEFAGGFDYGYTF. The CDR3 region has the DNA TGCGCCAGCAGCTTGGAATTTGCGGGGGGCTTCGACTATGGCTACACCTTC.

The rearrangement uses TRBV18 and TRBJ1-5, with D unresolved. Trimming left V 5 bases short and J 0 bases short, with 8 bases between. This CDR3 comprises 14 residues. Germline V lookup: CDR1 KGHSH, CDR2 LQKENI. The CDR3 DNA follows: TGTGCCAGCTCATCCACAACTAGCAATCAGCCCCAGCATTTT. Protein product: CASSSTTSNQPQHF.

The chain joins TRBV29-1 to TRBJ2-3, with TRBD2 matching 7 bases. The germline V gene has CDR1 SQVTM and CDR2 ANQGSEA. The CDR3 extends over 13 amino acids. With 3 bases clipped from V and 1 base from J, the junction kept 1 base outside the gene matches. As DNA, the CDR3 is TGCAGCGTTGATGCGGGGGGCACAGATACGCAGTATTTT. This translates into CSVDAGGTDTQYF.

J is TRBJ2-7 and V is TRBV19; 8 bases match TRBD1. The CDR3 is 12 residues long. Germline V gives CDR1 LNHDA, CDR2 SQIVND (reference sequence). V was clipped by 3 bases and J by 5 bases; unmatched bases: 0. The CDR3 region has the DNA TGTGCCAGTAGTATGACAGGGGACGAGCAGTACTTC. As protein: CASSMTGDEQYF.

The rearrangement links TRBV5-8 to TRBJ1-5, with D hard to call. The CDR3 loop spans 11 amino acids. CDR1 SGHTS and CDR2 YDEGEE come from the germline V gene. Between the trimmed V and J ends, which lost 3 bases and 8 bases, there was a span of 6 bases. The CDR3 region has the DNA TGTGCCAGCAGCTGGCCTGAGCCCCAGCATTTT. Its translation is CASSWPEPQHF. Using reference TRBV5-8 and TRBJ1-5 for the parts outside the CDR3, the full variable domain is EAGVTQSPTHLIKTRGQQATLRCSPISGHTSVYWYQQALGLGLQFLLWYDEGEERNRGNFPPRFSGRQFPNYSSELNVNALELEDSALYLCASSWPEPQHFGDGTRLSIL.

The rearrangement uses TRBV2 and TRBJ1-2, with TRBD1 matching over 11 bases. V gave up 6 bases and J gave up 5 bases; unmatched junction bases: 5. Germline V lookup: CDR1 SNHLY, CDR2 FYNNEI. This CDR3 comprises 14 residues. In DNA form, the CDR3 reads TGTGCCAGCAGCCGGGACAGGGGGTGGTATGGCTACACCTTC. It yields the protein CASSRDRGWYGYTF.

This clone was seen more than once but under ten times. This chain connects TRBV5-1 to TRBJ1-1; D is possibly TRBD1 (5 bases). Germline loops: CDR1 SGHRS, CDR2 YFSETQ. The V end lost 2 bases, the J end lost 0 bases, and 14 bases lay between the germline ends. CDR3 size: 16 residues. The CDR3 bases are TGCGCCAGCAGCTTTGGGCAGGGCATGATGAACACTGAAGCTTTCTTT. It encodes CASSFGQGMMNTEAFF.

V usage is TRBV6-2 or TRBV6-3 and J usage is TRBJ1-6; D gene unclear. CDR1 is MNHEY, CDR2 SVGEGT, per germline. The CDR3 runs 14 residues. V was pared by 5 bases and J by 7 bases, with 12 bases between. The CDR3 region is CASSPASWNSPLHF. The CDR3 bases are TGTGCCAGCAGTCCCGCGTCGTGGAATTCACCCCTCCACTTT.

The chain links TRBV7-2 to TRBJ2-4; 12 bases agree with TRBD2. This CDR3 is built from 15 residues. CDR1 and CDR2 (germline): SGHTA, FQGNSA. V lost 5 bases to trimming and J lost 6 bases; unmatched junction nucleotides: 5. The CDR3 DNA is TGTGCCAGCAGCGATTCTAGCGGGGGGGGAAACATTCAGTACTTC. Its translation: CASSDSSGGGNIQYF.

This clone is a singleton in its sample. This chain connects TRBV12-5 to TRBJ1-5, with TRBD1 identical over 8 bases. The ends lost 0 bases at V and 2 bases at J; junction bases unmatched: 21. The CDR3 has 22 residues. Germline lookup yields CDR1 LGHNT and CDR2 FRNRAP. CDR3 loop: CASGLVFIEDRAGKRGNQPQHF. DNA for the CDR3: TGTGCTAGTGGTTTGGTATTTATTGAGGACAGGGCGGGAAAACGAGGCAATCAGCCCCAGCATTTT.

This clone was counted between two and nine times. The V and J genes are TRBV29-1 and TRBJ1-1, with D perhaps TRBD1 (5 bases). With 2 bases removed from V and 2 bases from J, the gap between germline ends came to 9 bases. This CDR3 spans 13 amino acids. The germline V gene has CDR1 SQVTM and CDR2 ANQGSEA. The chain's CDR3 is CSVEYDRNTEAFF. The DNA of the CDR3 is TGCAGCGTTGAATATGACAGAAACACTGAAGCTTTCTTT.

CDR3 region: CATSDLPDSHYGYTF. CDR3 nucleotides: TGTGCCACCAGTGATTTGCCCGACAGCCACTATGGCTACACCTTC. The V call is TRBV24-1, the J call TRBJ1-2; a possible D gene is TRBD1 (5 bases). Trimming pared 0 bases from V and 3 bases from J, leaving 10 bases between. This CDR3 has 15 amino acids. Germline CDR1 KGHDR, CDR2 SFDVKD.

The chain is built from TRBV2 and TRBJ1-1; D is undetermined. The V and J ends lost 6 bases and 2 bases respectively, with 4 bases between them. The CDR3 totals 11 residues. In germline, CDR1 is SNHLY, CDR2 FYNNEI. CDR3 protein: CASRQNTEAFF. The CDR3 coding sequence is TGTGCCAGCAGACAAAACACTGAAGCTTTCTTT.

V gene TRBV28 combines with J gene TRBJ1-1, with TRBD1 matching over 7 bases. CDR1 and CDR2 from the germline V gene are MDHEN and SYDVKM. The CDR3 runs to 14 residues. V lost 4 bases and J lost 4; bases outside the gene matches: 6. The CDR3 DNA reads TGTGCCAGCAGTTCAGGACAGGTGGTCACTGAAGCTTTCTTT. Protein: CASSSGQVVTEAFF.